A single sample is the source of the 11 T cell receptor beta chains below, sequenced in a study of blood T cell repertoires in COVID-19. Libraries were prepared by immunoSEQ multiplex PCR; TCRdb keeps only in-frame clonotypes and omits some of them. The sample yields tens of thousands of clones, about 95% seen once. Sequencing was done on a sample of peripheral blood. The source of these receptors is a human donor with active COVID-19. The donor label of this sample is uncertain.

CDR3 DNA sequence: TGTGCCAGCAGTTCCCGTCGGAACACTGAAGCTTTCTTT. Protein product: CASSSRRNTEAFF. The chain links TRBV12-3 or TRBV12-4 to TRBJ1-1; D is uncertain. The CDR3 is made up of 13 amino acids. Between the trimmed V and J ends, which lost 4 bases and 1 base, there was a span of 7 bases.

The sample holds one count of this clone. The V call is TRBV5-5, the J call TRBJ2-2; TRBD2 matches at 14 bases. The V segment lost 3 bases and the J segment 4 bases; nucleotides outside the gene matches: 5. CDR1 is SGHKS and CDR2 is YYEKEE in the germline V gene (reference sequence). The CDR3 contains 17 residues. CDR3 bases: TGTGCCAGCAGCTGGGGGACTAGCGGGGGCCCCACCGGGGAGCTGTTTTTT. Encoded protein: CASSWGTSGGPTGELFF.

The chain carries TRBV5-4 and TRBJ2-3; 7 bases are a match to TRBD1. Germline trimming cut 0 bases from V and 5 bases from J; bases unmatched to any gene: 0. The V gene's germline CDR1 is SGHNT and CDR2 YYREEE (reference sequence). CDR3 length equals 13 residues. CDR3 DNA sequence: TGTGCCAGCAGCTTGGCAGGGGGAGATACGCAGTATTTT. Amino acids: CASSLAGGDTQYF.

The chain employs TRBV5-1 and TRBJ2-5; the match to TRBD2 covers 10 bases. V was clipped by 4 bases and J by 2 bases; unmatched bases: 2. The germline V gene has CDR1 SGHRS and CDR2 YFSETQ. This CDR3 comprises 14 residues. This chain's CDR3 is CASSSGGVQETQYF. The DNA for the CDR3 is TGCGCCAGCAGCAGCGGGGGGGTACAAGAGACCCAGTACTTC.

The CDR3 DNA sequence: TGTGCCAGCAGCTTGTCACAGGGCACTGAAGCTTTCTTT. Translating gives CASSLSQGTEAFF. This chain uses TRBV14 with TRBJ1-1; a possible D gene is TRBD1 (6 bases). This CDR3 spans 13 amino acids. Trimming took 5 bases from V and 4 from J, leaving 11 bases between them. Germline values: CDR1 SGHDN, CDR2 FVKESK. Full variable domain (remainder filled in from reference TRBV14 and TRBJ1-1): EAGVTQFPSHSVIEKGQTVTLRCDPISGHDNLYWYRRVMGKEIKFLLHFVKESKQDESGMPNNRFLAERTGGTYSTLKVQPAELEDSGVYFCASSLSQGTEAFFGQGTRLTVV.

The chain recombines TRBV7-2 with TRBJ2-3; D gene ambiguous. From germline, CDR1 is SGHTA and CDR2 FQGNSA. V dropped 6 bases and J dropped 5 bases, with 12 bases sitting between them. The CDR3 runs 13 residues. This CDR3 reads CASSPTGRDTQYF. CDR3 DNA sequence: TGTGCCAGCAGTCCAACCGGTAGAGATACGCAGTATTTT.

The V and J genes are TRBV2 and TRBJ2-7, with D perhaps TRBD2 (6 bases). This CDR3 is 14 amino acids long. Germline values: CDR1 SNHLY, CDR2 FYNNEI. Trimming cost V 4 bases and J 5 bases, with 15 bases left between them. The CDR3, as DNA: TGTGCCAGCAGTGGGACTCGAGCGGGTAACGAGCAGTACTTC. This encodes CASSGTRAGNEQYF.

This chain uses TRBV19 with TRBJ1-1; TRBD1 agrees at 7 bases. CDR1 and CDR2 (germline): LNHDA, SQIVND (reference sequence). This CDR3 comprises 14 residues. After removal of 5 bases from V and 5 bases from J, the junction contained 8 bases not matched to a gene. The CDR3 DNA reads TGTGCCAGTAGTGAGGGGGACAGTAGAACTGAAGCTTTCTTT. It is translated as CASSEGDSRTEAFF. Together with reference TRBV19 and TRBJ1-1, the CDR3 gives the full variable domain: DGGITQSPKYLFRKEGQNVTLSCEQNLNHDAMYWYRQDPGQGLRLIYYSQIVNDFQKGDIAEGYSVSREKKESFPLTVTSAQKNPTAFYLCASSEGDSRTEAFFGQGTRLTVV.

The chain is built from TRBV24-1 and TRBJ2-2, with a possible D match to TRBD2 (6 bases). The ends were cut back, 5 bases at V and 8 bases at J, with 17 bases in the middle. Germline CDR1 and CDR2: KGHDR and SFDVKD. The CDR3 sequence is 15 residues long. CDR3: CATSGPRGGKGELFF. As DNA, the CDR3 is TGTGCCACCAGTGGTCCCCGCGGCGGGAAGGGGGAGCTGTTTTTT.

V and J are TRBV5-1 and TRBJ2-7, with D possibly being TRBD2 (6 bases). CDR1 and CDR2 from the germline V gene are SGHRS and YFSETQ. Trimming shortened V by 3 bases and J by 6 bases, and 22 bases separated the two germline ends. The CDR3 runs 16 residues. The CDR3 bases are TGCGCCAGCAGCTCATTAGACACCGGGGGTAGTGGCGAGCAGTACTTC. Translated: CASSSLDTGGSGEQYF.

The rearrangement uses TRBV4-1 and TRBJ2-7, with TRBD2 identical over 10 bases. The CDR3 extends over 15 amino acids. J gave up 3 bases and V 2 bases, and 4 bases lay outside the gene matches. The germline CDR1 and CDR2 sequences are MGHRA and YSYEKL. CDR3 region: CASSQSGGAIYEQYF. Here the CDR3 DNA reads TGCGCCAGCAGCCAAAGCGGGGGGGCCATCTACGAGCAGTACTTC.